The T cell receptor beta chain described here comes from a study of T cell repertoires in cytomegalovirus infection. Study overall: Carrying CMV and the relevant HLA type showed in public TCR beta signatures. Whole-study findings and limits: HLA-C-restricted CMV clonotypes gave the most frequent clonotype in two of eight donors.

Remarks on this clonotype: As yet, its antigen is unknown.

One entry per CDR3 protein, called by TCRdb with MiXCR from the reads. The sample holds 200,000 to 300,000 distinct CDR3 sequences, 9.1% seen once. This CDR3 comprises 16 residues. Germline loops: CDR1 SGDLS, CDR2 YYNGEE. V lost 4 bases and J lost 1; bases outside the gene matches: 7. Sequenced material: PBMCs. The gene calls are TRBV9 and TRBJ2-5, with 10 bases fitting TRBD1. This clonotype originated in a human donor in good health (CMV status not recorded). Some clones in this sample may be carry-over from other donors' samples. This chain's CDR3 is CASSPRDRGPQETQYF. CDR3 DNA sequence: TGTGCCAGCAGCCCGAGGGACAGGGGTCCCCAAGAGACCCAGTACTTC. Full variable domain (missing parts from reference TRBV9 and TRBJ2-5): DSGVTQTPKHLITATGQRVTLRCSPRSGDLSVYWYQQSLDQGLQFLIQYYNGEERAKGNILERFSAQQFPDLHSELNLSSLELGDSALYFCASSPRDRGPQETQYFGPGTRLLVL.